This is a list of T cell receptor beta chains from one sample in a study of CD8 T cells in ankylosing spondylitis. TCRdb reanalysed the 5' RACE reads using MiXCR and keeps one entry per CDR3 protein. This sample has approximately 39,000 distinct CDR3 sequences, with around 10% found just once. Sequencing input: synovial fluid, either unsorted or a sorted T cell fraction (not recorded which). The origin of the receptors is a male donor with ankylosing spondylitis. Each CDR3 is given with its conserved first and last residue. Fields, in order: clone size, V gene, J gene, D gene, CDR3 protein, CDR3 DNA. The D gene is left open where the match is weak. For some rows the clone size is stated as once, few or many, or as a class when expanded; others skip it.

.	TRBV12-5	TRBJ2-7	.	CASGLADGENSYEQYF	TGTGCTAGTGGTTTGGCAGACGGAGAGAACTCCTACGAGCAGTACTTC
many	TRBV10-2	TRBJ2-7	TRBD2	CASSDPLSSGDSYEQYF	TGCGCCAGCAGTGACCCCCTGTCTAGCGGAGATTCCTACGAGCAGTACTTC
.	TRBV30	TRBJ1-1	.	CAFERNTEAFF	TGTGCCTTTGAGCGGAACACTGAAGCTTTCTTT
many	TRBV4-1	TRBJ2-7	TRBD1	CASSQPGQATYEQYF	TGCGCCAGCAGCCAACCCGGACAGGCTACCTACGAGCAGTACTTC
.	TRBV7-9	TRBJ2-7	.	CASSLAHYEQYF	TGTGCCAGCAGCTTAGCACACTACGAGCAGTACTTC
.	TRBV10-3	TRBJ2-3	TRBD1	CAISGDRGTDTQYF	TGTGCCATCAGTGGGGACAGGGGGACAGATACGCAGTATTTT
.	TRBV15	TRBJ2-7	.	CATSRDRTEIYEQYF	TGTGCCACCAGCAGAGATAGGACAGAGATTTACGAGCAGTACTTC
few	TRBV5-1	TRBJ1-5	TRBD1	CASSLGTGGQPQHF	TGCGCCAGCAGCTTGGGGACAGGGGGACAGCCCCAGCATTTT
many	TRBV28	TRBJ1-5	.	CASSLVGNQPQHF	TGTGCCAGCAGTTTGGTGGGGAATCAGCCCCAGCATTTT
.	TRBV5-1	TRBJ2-3	.	CASSLTGTTDTQYF	TGCGCCAGCAGCTTGACAGGAACAACCGATACGCAGTATTTT
.	TRBV5-1	TRBJ2-2	.	CASSLGGAGELFF	TGCGCCAGCAGCTTGGGGGGAGCCGGGGAGCTGTTTTTT
many	TRBV29-1	TRBJ2-2	.	CSVEVKVLSGELFF	TGCAGCGTTGAAGTTAAGGTCTTGAGCGGGGAGCTGTTTTTT
few	TRBV28	TRBJ2-7	.	CASSLGLGVLGSYEQYF	TGTGCCAGCAGCCTTGGGCTCGGGGTCCTCGGCTCCTACGAGCAGTACTTC
.	TRBV5-6	TRBJ1-1	.	CASSSFFDTEAFF	TGTGCCAGCAGCTCATTCTTCGACACTGAAGCTTTCTTT
.	TRBV12-3/TRBV12-4	TRBJ2-5	.	CASSLVGEAQYF	TGTGCCAGCAGTCTTGTGGGGGAGGCCCAGTACTTC
many	TRBV21-1	TRBJ2-7	.	CASWWSSSYEQYF	TGTGCCAGCTGGTGGTCGAGCTCCTACGAGCAGTACTTC
few	TRBV4-3	TRBJ2-1	.	CASSQGYPNNEQFF	TGCGCCAGCAGCCAAGGGTACCCTAACAATGAGCAGTTCTTC
.	TRBV27	TRBJ2-7	TRBD1	CASSLLTGVIYEQYF	TGTGCCAGCAGTCTCCTTACAGGGGTGATCTACGAGCAGTACTTC
few	TRBV11-2	TRBJ1-2	.	CASSLVARGYGYTF	TGTGCCAGCAGCTTAGTGGCCCGGGGCTATGGCTACACCTTC
.	TRBV7-3	TRBJ2-1	TRBD1	CASSPHPGQGSFF	TGTGCCAGCAGCCCTCACCCGGGACAGGGGAGTTTCTTC
.	TRBV18	TRBJ1-1	.	CASSPLGSDTEAFF	TGTGCCAGCTCACCATTGGGGAGTGACACTGAAGCTTTCTTT
many	TRBV28	TRBJ2-7	TRBD1	CASRRGATGGDYEQYF	TGTGCCAGCAGACGTGGGGCGACAGGGGGCGATTACGAGCAGTACTTC
once	TRBV20-1	TRBJ1-1	.	CSAQQGHAEAFF	TGCAGTGCTCAACAAGGGCACGCTGAAGCTTTCTTT
.	TRBV7-3	TRBJ2-4	.	CASSPQNRLDIQYF	TGTGCCAGCAGCCCGCAAAACAGGTTGGACATTCAGTACTTC
many	TRBV29-1	TRBJ2-1	TRBD2	CSVSRGVNNEQFF	TGCAGCGTCTCCCGGGGGGTTAACAATGAGCAGTTCTTC
few	TRBV6-1	TRBJ1-5	.	CASRKNRDSNQPQHF	TGTGCCAGCAGAAAAAACAGGGATAGCAATCAGCCCCAGCATTTT
.	TRBV6-1	TRBJ2-2	TRBD2	CASATAWTSGTGELFF	TGTGCCAGCGCCACCGCCTGGACTAGCGGGACCGGGGAGCTGTTTTTT
once	TRBV5-1	TRBJ2-7	TRBD2	CASSPDRSGGSSYEQYF	TGCGCCAGCAGCCCGGACAGGAGCGGGGGGAGCTCCTACGAGCAGTACTTC
many	TRBV11-1	TRBJ1-1	.	CASSAEMNTEAFF	TGTGCCAGCAGTGCGGAAATGAACACTGAAGCTTTCTTT
few	TRBV3-1	TRBJ2-5	.	CASSQGRGPQETQYF	TGTGCCAGCAGCCAAGGACGGGGACCTCAAGAGACCCAGTACTTC
few	TRBV29-1	TRBJ2-5	.	CSAPGTSYQETQYF	TGCAGCGCACCCGGGACATCCTACCAAGAGACCCAGTACTTC
.	TRBV28	TRBJ1-1	.	CAGRRNTEAFF	TGTGCCGGGCGGAGGAACACTGAAGCTTTCTTT
.	TRBV24-1	TRBJ1-5	.	CATSDSGSDHSYSNQPQHF	TGTGCCACCAGTGACTCGGGCTCCGACCACTCCTATAGCAATCAGCCCCAGCATTTT
few	TRBV5-5	TRBJ2-5	TRBD1	CASSWTGGGETQYF	TGTGCCAGCAGCTGGACAGGGGGCGGGGAGACCCAGTACTTC
.	TRBV7-9	TRBJ2-3	.	CASSSYLGQGPDTQYF	TGTGCCAGCAGCTCCTACTTAGGGCAGGGCCCAGATACGCAGTATTTT
few	TRBV2	TRBJ2-5	TRBD1	CATQDLTGGLKTQYF	TGTGCCACCCAGGATTTAACAGGGGGCCTGAAGACCCAGTACTTC
few	TRBV18	TRBJ1-2	TRBD1	CASSPTGAHGYTF	TGTGCCAGCTCGCCAACAGGGGCCCATGGCTACACCTTC
many	TRBV29-1	TRBJ2-1	TRBD1	CSVDRGLGNEQFF	TGCAGCGTTGACAGGGGGCTAGGTAATGAGCAGTTCTTC
few	TRBV7-8	TRBJ2-1	.	CASSPRWEEYEQFF	TGTGCCAGCAGCCCCAGGTGGGAGGAGTATGAGCAGTTCTTC
.	TRBV27	TRBJ2-3	.	CASGPFLTGEPDTQYF	TGTGCCAGCGGGCCGTTTTTAACGGGAGAACCAGATACGCAGTATTTT
many	TRBV20-1	TRBJ2-3	.	CSARDQIGGAPDTQYF	TGCAGTGCTAGAGATCAAATAGGGGGGGCCCCAGATACGCAGTATTTT
once	TRBV19	TRBJ2-2	.	CASSIVGTGELFF	TGTGCCAGTAGTATAGTGGGGACCGGGGAGCTGTTTTTT
many	TRBV4-1	TRBJ1-4	TRBD1	CASSQDPGQGILSLGEKLFF	TGCGCCAGCAGCCAAGACCCGGGACAGGGAATATTAAGCTTGGGTGAAAAACTGTTTTTT
many	TRBV4-3	TRBJ2-2	.	CASSQAWEVLVDGELFF	TGCGCCAGCAGCCAAGCGTGGGAAGTACTGGTCGACGGGGAGCTGTTTTTT
.	TRBV20-1	TRBJ2-5	TRBD1	CSAIGQGRWETQYF	TGCAGTGCTATAGGACAGGGTCGTTGGGAGACCCAGTACTTC
many	TRBV7-9	TRBJ1-5	.	CASSLVGQPQHF	TGTGCCAGCAGCTTAGTGGGGCAGCCCCAGCATTTT
few	TRBV7-3	TRBJ2-7	TRBD2	CASSAVGGTPYEQYF	TGTGCCAGCAGCGCGGTGGGAGGGACTCCCTACGAGCAGTACTTC
many	TRBV7-9	TRBJ2-2	.	CASSSRRTGGELFF	TGTGCCAGCAGCTCCCGACGAACTGGCGGGGAGCTGTTTTTT
.	TRBV6-2/TRBV6-3	TRBJ1-2	TRBD1	CASSYSGQFYGYTF	TGTGCCAGCAGTTACTCGGGACAGTTCTATGGCTACACCTTC
few	TRBV20-1	TRBJ2-1	.	CSAKTAAHNEQFF	TGCAGTGCCAAGACCGCCGCCCACAATGAGCAGTTCTTC
many	TRBV28	TRBJ2-1	.	CASKSTVTYQPNEQFF	TGTGCCAGCAAATCGACAGTTACTTACCAACCCAATGAGCAGTTCTTC
.	TRBV12-3/TRBV12-4	TRBJ2-3	.	CASSPRGGHLTDTQYF	TGTGCCAGCAGTCCCCGGGGCGGCCACCTCACAGATACGCAGTATTTT
.	TRBV5-1	TRBJ1-1	.	CASSYPGGNTEAFF	TGCGCCAGCAGCTACCCCGGGGGAAACACTGAAGCTTTCTTT
.	TRBV20-1	TRBJ2-7	.	CSARDWLERHVSYEQYF	TGCAGTGCTAGAGATTGGCTAGAGCGGCACGTCTCCTACGAGCAGTACTTC
.	TRBV28	TRBJ2-1	TRBD2	CASSLYIAGVNEQFF	TGTGCCAGCAGTTTATATATAGCGGGAGTGAATGAGCAGTTCTTC
few	TRBV19	TRBJ2-5	.	CASSPGFWDQETQYF	TGTGCCAGTAGTCCGGGTTTCTGGGACCAAGAGACCCAGTACTTC
.	TRBV20-1	TRBJ2-1	TRBD1	CSAAPGQWIHEQFF	TGCAGTGCCGCTCCGGGACAGTGGATCCATGAGCAGTTCTTC
.	TRBV7-2	TRBJ1-5	TRBD1	CASSPTTGPLGQPQHF	TGTGCCAGCAGCCCGACGACAGGGCCGTTAGGGCAGCCCCAGCATTTT